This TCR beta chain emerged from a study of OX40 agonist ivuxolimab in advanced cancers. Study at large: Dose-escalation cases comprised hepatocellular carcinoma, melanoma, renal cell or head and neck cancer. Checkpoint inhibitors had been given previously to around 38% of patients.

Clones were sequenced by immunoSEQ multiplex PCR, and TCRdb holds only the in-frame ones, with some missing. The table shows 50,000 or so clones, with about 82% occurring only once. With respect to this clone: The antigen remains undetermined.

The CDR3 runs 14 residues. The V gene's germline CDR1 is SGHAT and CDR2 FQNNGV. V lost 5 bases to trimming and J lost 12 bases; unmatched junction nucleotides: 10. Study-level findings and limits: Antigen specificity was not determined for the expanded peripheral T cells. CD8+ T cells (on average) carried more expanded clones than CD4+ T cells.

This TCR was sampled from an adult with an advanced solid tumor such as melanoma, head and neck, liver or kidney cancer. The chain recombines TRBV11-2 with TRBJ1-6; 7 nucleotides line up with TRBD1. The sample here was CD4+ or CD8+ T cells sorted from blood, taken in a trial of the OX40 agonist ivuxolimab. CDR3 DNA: TGTGCCAGCAGCCACGGACAGGATGCCGGACCCCTCCACTTT. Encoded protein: CASSHGQDAGPLHF.